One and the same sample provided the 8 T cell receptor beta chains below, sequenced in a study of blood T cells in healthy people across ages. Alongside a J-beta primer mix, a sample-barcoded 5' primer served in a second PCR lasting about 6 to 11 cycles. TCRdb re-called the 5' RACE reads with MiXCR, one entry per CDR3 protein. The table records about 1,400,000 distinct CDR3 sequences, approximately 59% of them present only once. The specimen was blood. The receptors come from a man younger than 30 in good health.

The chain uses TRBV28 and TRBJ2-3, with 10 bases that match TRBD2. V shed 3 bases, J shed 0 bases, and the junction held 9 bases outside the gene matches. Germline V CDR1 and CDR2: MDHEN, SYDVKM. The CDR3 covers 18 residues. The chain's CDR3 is CASSFSLAGTSSTDTQYF. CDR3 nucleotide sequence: TGTGCCAGCAGTTTTTCACTAGCGGGGACAAGTAGCACAGATACGCAGTATTTT.

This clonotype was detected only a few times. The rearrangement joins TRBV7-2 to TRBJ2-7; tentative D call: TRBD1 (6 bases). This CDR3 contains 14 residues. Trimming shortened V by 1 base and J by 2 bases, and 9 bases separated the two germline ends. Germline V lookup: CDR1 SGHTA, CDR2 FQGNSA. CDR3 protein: CASSLDNRAYEQYF. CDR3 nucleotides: TGTGCCAGCAGCTTAGACAACAGGGCCTACGAGCAGTACTTC.

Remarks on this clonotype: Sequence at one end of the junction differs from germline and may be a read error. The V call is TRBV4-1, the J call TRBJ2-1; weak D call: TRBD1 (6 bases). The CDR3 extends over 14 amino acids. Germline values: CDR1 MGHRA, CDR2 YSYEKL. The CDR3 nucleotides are TGCGTCAGCAGCCAGGGGACACTTTACAATGAGCAGTTCTTC. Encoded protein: CVSSQGTLYNEQFF.

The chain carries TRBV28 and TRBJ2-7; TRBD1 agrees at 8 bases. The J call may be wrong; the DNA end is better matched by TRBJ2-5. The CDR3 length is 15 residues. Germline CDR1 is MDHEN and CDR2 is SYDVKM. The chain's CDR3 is CASSLFRGRGETQYF. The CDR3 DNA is TGTGCCAGCAGTTTATTCAGGGGGCGCGGAGAGACCCAGTACTTC.

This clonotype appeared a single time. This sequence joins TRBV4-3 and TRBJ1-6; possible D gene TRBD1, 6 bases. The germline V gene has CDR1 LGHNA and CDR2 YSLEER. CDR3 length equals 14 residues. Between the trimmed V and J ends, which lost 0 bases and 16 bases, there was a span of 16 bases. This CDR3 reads CASSQDVVGGPLHF. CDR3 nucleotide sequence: TGCGCCAGCAGCCAAGATGTAGTGGGGGGCCCTCTCCACTTT.

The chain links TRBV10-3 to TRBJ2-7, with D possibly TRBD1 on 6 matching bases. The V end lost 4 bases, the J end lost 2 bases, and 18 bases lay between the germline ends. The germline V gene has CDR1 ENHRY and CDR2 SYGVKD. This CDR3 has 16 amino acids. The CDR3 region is CAISGPHRTEPYEQYF. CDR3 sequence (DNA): TGTGCCATCAGTGGCCCCCACAGGACAGAACCCTACGAGCAGTACTTC.

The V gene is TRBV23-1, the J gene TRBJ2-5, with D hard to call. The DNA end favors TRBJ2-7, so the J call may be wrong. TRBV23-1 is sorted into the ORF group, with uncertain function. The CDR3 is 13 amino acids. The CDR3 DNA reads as TGCGCCAGCAGTCAACGGAAAGCTTACGAGCAGTACTTC. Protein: CASSQRKAYEQYF.

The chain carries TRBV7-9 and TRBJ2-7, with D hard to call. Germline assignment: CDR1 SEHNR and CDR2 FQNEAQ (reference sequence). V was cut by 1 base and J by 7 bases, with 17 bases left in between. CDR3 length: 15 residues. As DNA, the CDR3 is TGTGCCAGCAGCTTAGATTCGGATCCCTCGGCGGAGCAGTACTTC. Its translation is CASSLDSDPSAEQYF.